What follows are 21 T cell receptor beta chains derived from one specimen sequenced in a study of human versus mouse CDR3 diversity and MHC coevolution. Measured with immunoSEQ multiplex PCR; TCRdb has only the in-frame clones, and not every one. The table lists more than 60,000 clones, 85% to 95% of them singletons. The material sequenced was naive CD4+ T cells from blood. Regarding subset: CD45RO-negative CD62L-positive naive CD4 T cells. These receptors were obtained from a person between 30 and 69 years old in good health.

V usage is TRBV15 and J usage is TRBJ2-3, with 7 bases matching TRBD1. Germline V lookup: CDR1 LNHNV, CDR2 YYDKDF (reference sequence). The CDR3 runs to 18 residues. J lost 2 bases, V lost 0 bases, and 11 bases had no gene match. CDR3 sequence reads: CATSRERTGIRATDTQYF. The DNA for the CDR3 is TGTGCCACCAGCAGAGAGAGGACAGGAATTAGGGCCACAGATACGCAGTATTTT.

This chain uses TRBV19 with TRBJ2-6, with 8 bases matching TRBD1. The CDR3 is 17 residues long. Germline loops: CDR1 LNHDA, CDR2 SQIVND (reference sequence). V lost 6 bases, J lost 4 bases, and 11 bases stayed unmatched. CDR3 coding DNA: TGTGCCAGTAGCCCCGACAGGGGTGTATCCGGGGCCAACGTCCTGACTTTC. It codes for CASSPDRGVSGANVLTF.

The rearrangement uses TRBV28 and TRBJ1-1; the D is unclear. The germline V gene has CDR1 MDHEN and CDR2 SYDVKM. The CDR3 has 12 residues. Trimming removed 2 bases at V and 11 bases at J, with 12 bases between. Written as DNA, the CDR3 is TGTGCCAGCAGTTTAAACTCCTGGTTGGCTTTCTTT. This codes for CASSLNSWLAFF.

The DNA of the CDR3 is TGCGCCAGCCGAGAAGGGACTAGCGGGCGGAATGAGCAGTTCTTC. Its protein product is CASREGTSGRNEQFF. J is TRBJ2-1 and V is TRBV5-1; 12 bases are a match to TRBD2. The V segment lost 7 bases and the J segment 7 bases; nucleotides outside the gene matches: 9. The CDR3 length is 15 residues. CDR1 and CDR2 from the germline V gene are SGHRS and YFSETQ.

The chain has TRBV5-5 and TRBJ1-2; D uncertain. The CDR3 length is 15 residues. Germline CDR1 is SGHKS and CDR2 is YYEKEE (reference sequence). Trimming removed 1 base from V and 0 bases from J, with 10 bases in between. The CDR3 DNA is TGTGCCAGCAGCTTGTCTTTTATTTCTAACTATGGCTACACCTTC. Encoded protein: CASSLSFISNYGYTF. Full variable domain (remainder filled in from reference TRBV5-5 and TRBJ1-2): DAGVTQSPTHLIKTRGQQVTLRCSPISGHKSVSWYQQVLGQGPQFIFQYYEKEERGRGNFPDRFSARQFPNYSSELNVNALLLGDSALYLCASSLSFISNYGYTFGSGTRLTVV.

This rearrangement joins TRBV29-1 to TRBJ1-1, with D perhaps TRBD1 (6 bases). Looked up from germline, CDR1 is SQVTM and CDR2 is ANQGSEA. The CDR3 runs to 12 residues. CDR3 bases: TGCAGTTTGAGCAGGGGGAACACTGAAGCTTTCTTT. It yields the protein CSLSRGNTEAFF.

The chain carries TRBV18 and TRBJ1-1; a weak D match, TRBD1 (5 bases). Germline lookup yields CDR1 KGHSH and CDR2 LQKENI. Trimming stripped 3 bases from V and 8 bases from J, with 13 bases between. CDR3 length: 13 residues. CDR3 sequence (DNA): TGTGCCAGCTCACCTCCACATCGGACAGAAGCTTTCTTT. Encoded protein: CASSPPHRTEAFF.

The V gene is TRBV2, the J gene TRBJ1-2; TRBD1 matches at 7 bases. The V gene end was trimmed by 6 bases and the J gene end by 2 bases; junction bases not matched to a gene: 6. Germline CDR1 and CDR2: SNHLY and FYNNEI. The CDR3 spans 14 residues. CDR3 sequence (DNA): TGTGCCAGCAGGGCCGGGACAGACAACTATGGCTACACCTTC. Residues: CASRAGTDNYGYTF.

J is TRBJ2-5 and V is TRBV5-1; the D gene is possibly TRBD2 (5 bases). Germline V lookup: CDR1 SGHRS, CDR2 YFSETQ. The CDR3 is made up of 11 amino acids. V shed 6 bases and J shed 6 bases, with 9 bases lying between them. The CDR3 nucleotides are TGCGCCAGCATTTCGGGGAAGACCCAGTACTTC. Protein: CASISGKTQYF.

The chain has TRBV29-1 and TRBJ1-2; tentative D call: TRBD1 (6 bases). V was pared by 8 bases and J by 3 bases, with 13 bases between. Germline V lookup: CDR1 SQVTM, CDR2 ANQGSEA. The CDR3 has 12 amino acids. CDR3: CSYGQTDYGYTF. The CDR3 DNA sequence: TGCAGCTACGGACAGACAGACTATGGCTACACCTTC.

V is TRBV5-1 and J is TRBJ2-1; the match to TRBD2 covers 9 bases. Germline trimming cut 1 base from V and 9 bases from J; bases unmatched to any gene: 2. Germline loops: CDR1 SGHRS, CDR2 YFSETQ. The length of the CDR3 is 13 residues. CDR3 DNA sequence: TGCGCCAGCAGCTTGATGACTAGCGGTGAGCAGTTCTTC. Translating it yields CASSLMTSGEQFF.

J is TRBJ1-1 and V is TRBV6-5; maybe TRBD1 (6 bases). Trimming took off 7 bases at V and 5 bases at J, with 20 bases between the two ends. Germline lookup yields CDR1 MNHEY and CDR2 SVGAGI. This CDR3 region has 15 residues. CDR3 sequence reads: CASKEGEGIGTEAFF. As DNA, the CDR3 is TGTGCCAGCAAAGAGGGGGAAGGGATAGGGACTGAAGCTTTCTTT.

The chain employs TRBV30 and TRBJ1-1; no firm D call. Trimming removed 0 bases from V and 0 bases from J, with 11 bases in between. The length of the CDR3 is 15 residues. Germline CDR1 is GTSNPN and CDR2 is SVGIG (reference sequence). The CDR3 loop reads CAWSVRGSVNTEAFF. CDR3 bases: TGTGCCTGGAGTGTCCGTGGGAGCGTGAACACTGAAGCTTTCTTT.

A few counts support this clone. The chain couples TRBV4-1 to TRBJ1-3; D is ambiguous. Germline CDR1 reads MGHRA; CDR2 reads YSYEKL. This CDR3 contains 16 residues. Trimming shortened V by 0 bases and J by 4 bases, and 13 bases separated the two germline ends. In DNA, the CDR3 is TGCGCCAGCAGCCAAGAGGGGAGGTCTGTGGGAAACACCATATATTTT. This gives the protein CASSQEGRSVGNTIYF.

This chain connects TRBV30 to TRBJ1-5, with 7 bases lining up with TRBD1. The CDR3 contains 15 residues. Germline lookup yields CDR1 GTSNPN and CDR2 SVGIG (reference sequence). V shed 3 bases and J 0 bases; nucleotides not matched to a gene: 5. CDR3 bases: TGTGCCTGGAGCCCGACAGGGATTAGCAATCAGCCCCAGCATTTT. Amino acids: CAWSPTGISNQPQHF.

J is TRBJ1-2 and V is TRBV2; 8 bases line up with TRBD1. The length of the CDR3 is 15 residues. Germline V lookup: CDR1 SNHLY, CDR2 FYNNEI. V shed 6 bases and J 6 bases; nucleotides not matched to a gene: 12. The CDR3 spells CASRGDRLIGDGYTF. The CDR3 region has the DNA TGTGCCAGCAGGGGGGACAGGCTAATAGGCGATGGCTACACCTTC.

The CDR3 DNA sequence: TGTGCCAGCAGCTTAGGATACGGGGGGGAAAAACTGTTTTTT. Translation gives CASSLGYGGEKLFF. The chain is built from TRBV11-2 and TRBJ1-4; weak D call: TRBD1 (5 bases). This CDR3 has 14 amino acids. The V end was cut by 1 base, the J end by 8 bases, with 11 bases between. The germline CDR1 and CDR2 sequences are SGHAT and FQNNGV.

V gene TRBV30 combines with J gene TRBJ1-2; no reliable D call. The CDR3 runs to 13 residues. Germline loops: CDR1 GTSNPN, CDR2 SVGIG (reference sequence). The V and J ends lost 1 base and 0 bases respectively, with 6 bases between them. The CDR3 DNA follows: TGTGCCTGGAGTGAACAGACTAACTATGGCTACACCTTC. This translates into CAWSEQTNYGYTF. Full variable domain (outside the CDR3, taken from reference TRBV30 and TRBJ1-2): SQTIHQWPATLVQPVGSPLSLECTVEGTSNPNLYWYRQAAGRGLQLLFYSVGIGQISSEVPQNLSASRPQDRQFILSSKKLLLSDSGFYLCAWSEQTNYGYTFGSGTRLTVV.

V usage is TRBV6-5 and J usage is TRBJ2-7, with 10 bases that match TRBD1. The CDR3 covers 14 residues. The trim removed 6 bases at V and 10 bases at J, leaving 12 bases unmatched. Germline V gene data show CDR1 as MNHEY and CDR2 as SVGAGI. Here the CDR3 DNA reads TGTGCCAGCAGCCGGGGACAGGGGCCTCCGGATCAGTACTTC. Amino acids: CASSRGQGPPDQYF.

The table lists this clone with a count of one. The chain carries TRBV19 and TRBJ2-7; 10 bases are shared with TRBD1. The germline V gene has CDR1 LNHDA and CDR2 SQIVND (reference sequence). CDR3 length: 14 residues. Trimming took 5 bases from V and 2 from J; bases not matched to a gene: 3. The CDR3 loop is CASSAGQGPYEQYF. CDR3 nucleotide sequence: TGTGCCAGTAGTGCGGGACAGGGGCCCTACGAGCAGTACTTC.

The genes are TRBV7-7 and TRBJ2-1; 12 bases map to TRBD2. CDR1 and CDR2 from the germline V gene are SSHAT and FNYEAQ (reference sequence). The junction had 3 bases not matched to a gene; V was cut back by 1 base and J by 8 bases. The CDR3 consists of 15 residues. The CDR3 here is CASSLGLAGVDEQFF. CDR3 nucleotides: TGTGCCAGCAGCTTAGGACTAGCGGGAGTCGATGAGCAGTTCTTC.